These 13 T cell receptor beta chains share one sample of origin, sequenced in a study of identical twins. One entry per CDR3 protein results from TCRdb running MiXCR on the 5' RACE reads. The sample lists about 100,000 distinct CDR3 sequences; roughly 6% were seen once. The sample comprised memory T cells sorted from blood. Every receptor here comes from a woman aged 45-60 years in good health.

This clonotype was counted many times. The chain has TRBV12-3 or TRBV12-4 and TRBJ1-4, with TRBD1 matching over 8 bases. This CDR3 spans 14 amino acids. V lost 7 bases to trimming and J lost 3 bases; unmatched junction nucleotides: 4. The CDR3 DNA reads TGTGCCAGCACGGACAGGGACTCTAATGAAAAACTGTTTTTT. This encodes CASTDRDSNEKLFF.

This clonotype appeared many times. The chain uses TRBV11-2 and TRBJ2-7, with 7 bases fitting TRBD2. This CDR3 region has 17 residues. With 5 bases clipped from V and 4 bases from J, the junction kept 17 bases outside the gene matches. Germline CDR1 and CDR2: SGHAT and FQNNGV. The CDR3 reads CASSPVTGGSSLYEQYF. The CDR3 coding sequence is TGTGCCAGCAGCCCCGTAACAGGCGGGAGCTCTTTATACGAGCAGTACTTC.

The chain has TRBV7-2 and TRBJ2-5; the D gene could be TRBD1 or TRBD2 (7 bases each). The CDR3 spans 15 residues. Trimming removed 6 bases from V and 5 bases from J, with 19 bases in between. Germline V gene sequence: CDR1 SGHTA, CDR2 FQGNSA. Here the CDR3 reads CASRPATGRGETQYF. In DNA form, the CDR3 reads TGTGCCAGCAGGCCAGCGACAGGGAGGGGGGAGACCCAGTACTTC.

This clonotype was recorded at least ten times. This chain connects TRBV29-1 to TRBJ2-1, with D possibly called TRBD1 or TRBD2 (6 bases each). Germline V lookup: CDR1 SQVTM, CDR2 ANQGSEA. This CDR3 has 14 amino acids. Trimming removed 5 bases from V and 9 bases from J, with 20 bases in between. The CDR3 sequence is CSVLPGGFGAEQFF. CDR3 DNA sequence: TGCAGCGTTCTCCCCGGGGGCTTTGGGGCTGAGCAGTTCTTC.

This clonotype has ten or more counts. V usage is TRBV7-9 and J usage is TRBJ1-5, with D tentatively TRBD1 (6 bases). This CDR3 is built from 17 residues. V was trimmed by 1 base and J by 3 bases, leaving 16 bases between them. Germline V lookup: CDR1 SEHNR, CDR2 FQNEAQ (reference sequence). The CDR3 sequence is CASSLVTLTGFNQPQHF. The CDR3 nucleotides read TGTGCCAGCAGCTTAGTAACCCTTACAGGGTTCAATCAGCCCCAGCATTTT.

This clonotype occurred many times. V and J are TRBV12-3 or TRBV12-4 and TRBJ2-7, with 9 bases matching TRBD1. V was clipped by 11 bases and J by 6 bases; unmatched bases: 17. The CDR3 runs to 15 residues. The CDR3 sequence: CASRTQTGGLGEQYF. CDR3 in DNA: TGTGCCTCCCGAACACAAACAGGGGGCTTGGGCGAGCAGTACTTC.

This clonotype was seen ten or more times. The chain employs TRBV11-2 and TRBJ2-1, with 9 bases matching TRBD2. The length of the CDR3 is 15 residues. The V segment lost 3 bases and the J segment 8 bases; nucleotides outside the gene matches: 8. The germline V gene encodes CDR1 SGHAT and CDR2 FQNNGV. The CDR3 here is CASSLGLAGFDEQFF. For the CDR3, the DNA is TGTGCCAGCAGCTTGGGTCTAGCGGGATTTGATGAGCAGTTCTTC.

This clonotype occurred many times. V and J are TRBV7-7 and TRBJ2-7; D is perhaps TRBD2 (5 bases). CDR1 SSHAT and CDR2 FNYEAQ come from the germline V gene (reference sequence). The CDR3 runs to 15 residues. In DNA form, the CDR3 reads TGTGCCAGCAGCTTACGCAAGGGAGACTCCGACGAGCAGTACGTC. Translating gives CASSLRKGDSDEQYV.

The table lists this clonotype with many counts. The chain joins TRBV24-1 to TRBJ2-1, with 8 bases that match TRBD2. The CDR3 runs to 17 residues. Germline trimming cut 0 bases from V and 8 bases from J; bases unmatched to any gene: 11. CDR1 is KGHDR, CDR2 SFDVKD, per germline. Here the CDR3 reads CATSDLKGAGVRDEQFF. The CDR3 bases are TGTGCCACCAGTGATTTGAAGGGAGCGGGAGTACGGGATGAGCAGTTCTTC.

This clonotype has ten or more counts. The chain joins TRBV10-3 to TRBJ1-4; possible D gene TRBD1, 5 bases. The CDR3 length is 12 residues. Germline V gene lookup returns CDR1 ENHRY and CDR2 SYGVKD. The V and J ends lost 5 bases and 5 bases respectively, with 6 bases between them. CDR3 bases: TGTGCCATCAGTTCAGGGAATGAAAAACTGTTTTTT. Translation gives CAISSGNEKLFF.

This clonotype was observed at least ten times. The CDR3 DNA is TGTGCCAGCAGTTTAACCGGACTAGCGGGAGGGCCCTCCAGCACAGATACGCAGTATTTT. Amino acid sequence: CASSLTGLAGGPSSTDTQYF. The chain couples TRBV12-3 or TRBV12-4 to TRBJ2-3; 15 nucleotides match TRBD2. V lost 2 bases to trimming and J lost 0 bases; unmatched junction nucleotides: 9. This CDR3 has 20 amino acids.

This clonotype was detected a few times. Written as DNA, the CDR3 is TGTGCCAGCAGCGCGACACATCAGGGAATCGAGCAGTTCTTC. Protein sequence: CASSATHQGIEQFF. The V and J genes are TRBV9 and TRBJ2-1; maybe TRBD1 (5 bases). The germline V and J ends were trimmed by 3 bases and 10 bases, with 17 bases remaining between them. CDR1 is SGDLS, CDR2 YYNGEE, per germline. There are 14 residues in the CDR3.

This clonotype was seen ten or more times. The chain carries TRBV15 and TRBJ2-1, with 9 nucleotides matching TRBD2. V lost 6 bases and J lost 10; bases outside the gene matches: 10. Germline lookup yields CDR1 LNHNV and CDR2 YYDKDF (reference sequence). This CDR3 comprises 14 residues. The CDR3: CATSRTSELREQFF. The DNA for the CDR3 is TGTGCCACCAGTCGGACTAGCGAGTTGAGAGAGCAGTTCTTC. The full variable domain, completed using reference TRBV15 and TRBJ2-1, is DAMVIQNPRYQVTQFGKPVTLSCSQTLNHNVMYWYQQKSSQAPKLLFHYYDKDFNNEADTPDNFQSRRPNTSFCFLDIRSPGLGDTAMYLCATSRTSELREQFFGPGTRLTVL.